Shown below are 4 T cell receptor beta chains from a single sample sequenced in a study of blood T cell repertoires in COVID-19. Here immunoSEQ multiplex PCR was the method, and the copy in TCRdb shows in-frame clones only, minus some. This table has 50,000 to 75,000 clones, about 93% appearing once. Material: peripheral blood. These receptors were obtained from a man in his 70s with active COVID-19.

The rearrangement joins TRBV6-1 to TRBJ2-1; 7 bases are a match to TRBD2. The CDR3 sequence is 17 residues long. CDR1 is MNHNS, CDR2 SASEGT, per germline. The J segment lost 9 bases and the V segment lost 2 bases, leaving 16 bases of the junction unmatched. The chain's CDR3 is CASSERERGPWPGEQFF. CDR3 DNA sequence: TGTGCCAGCAGTGAAAGGGAGCGGGGTCCTTGGCCAGGTGAGCAGTTCTTC.

This clone was detected only a few times. The chain couples TRBV6-6 to TRBJ1-5; 7 bases map to TRBD1. Germline V gene sequence: CDR1 MNHNY, CDR2 SVGAGI (reference sequence). This CDR3 is built from 15 residues. Losses at the gene ends were 2 bases for V and 3 bases for J; bases not matched to a gene: 4. The CDR3 DNA reads TGTGCCAGCAGTTACCAAGGACAGGACAATCAGCCCCAGCATTTT. Translated: CASSYQGQDNQPQHF.

V and J are TRBV27 and TRBJ1-4; 9 nucleotides line up with TRBD1. The CDR3 has 15 amino acids. Germline V gene data show CDR1 as MNHEY and CDR2 as SMNVEV (reference sequence). The J segment lost 0 bases and the V segment lost 6 bases, leaving 2 bases of the junction unmatched. For the CDR3, the DNA is TGTGCCAGCAGCAGACAGGGGGCAACTAATGAAAAACTGTTTTTT. Translating it yields CASSRQGATNEKLFF.

The chain employs TRBV7-4 and TRBJ2-7; D may be TRBD2 (6 bases). V was shortened by 6 bases and J by 0 bases, with 24 bases between the two germline ends. The length of the CDR3 is 18 residues. Germline loops: CDR1 SGHVT, CDR2 SQSDAQ. The CDR3 sequence: CASRSGGAFLRNSYEQYV. The CDR3 DNA reads TGTGCCAGCAGATCGGGCGGGGCCTTCCTTCGTAACTCCTACGAGCAGTACGTC.